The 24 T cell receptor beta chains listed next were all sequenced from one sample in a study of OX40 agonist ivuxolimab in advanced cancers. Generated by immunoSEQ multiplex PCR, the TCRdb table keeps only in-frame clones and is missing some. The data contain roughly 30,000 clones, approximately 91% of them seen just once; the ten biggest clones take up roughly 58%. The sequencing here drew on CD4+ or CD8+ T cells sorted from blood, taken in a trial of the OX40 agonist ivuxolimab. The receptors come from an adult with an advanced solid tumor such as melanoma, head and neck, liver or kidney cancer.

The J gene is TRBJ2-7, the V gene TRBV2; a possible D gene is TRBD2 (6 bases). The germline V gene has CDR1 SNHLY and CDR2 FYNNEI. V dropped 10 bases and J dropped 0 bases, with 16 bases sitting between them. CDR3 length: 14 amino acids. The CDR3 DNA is TGTGCCATAGTACCCCGGGACTCCTCCTACGAGCAGTACTTC. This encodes CAIVPRDSSYEQYF.

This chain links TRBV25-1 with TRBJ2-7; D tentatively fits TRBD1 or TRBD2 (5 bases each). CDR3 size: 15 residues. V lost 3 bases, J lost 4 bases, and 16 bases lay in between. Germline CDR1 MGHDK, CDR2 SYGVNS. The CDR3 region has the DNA TGTGCCAGCAGTGAGCAGGGTGACTGGGGGTACGAGCAGTACTTC. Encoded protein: CASSEQGDWGYEQYF.

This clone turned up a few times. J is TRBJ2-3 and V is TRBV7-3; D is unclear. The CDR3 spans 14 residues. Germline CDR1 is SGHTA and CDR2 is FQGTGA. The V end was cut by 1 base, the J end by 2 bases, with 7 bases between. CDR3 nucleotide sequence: TGTGCCAGCAGCTTAAATGGCATCACAGATACGCAGTATTTT. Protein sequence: CASSLNGITDTQYF. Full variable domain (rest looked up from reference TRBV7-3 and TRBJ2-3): GAGVSQTPSNKVTEKGKYVELRCDPISGHTALYWYRQSLGQGPEFLIYFQGTGAADDSGLPNDRFFAVRPEGSVSTLKIQRTERGDSAVYLCASSLNGITDTQYFGPGTRLTVL.

CDR3 sequence reads: CASSLAKRGTDTQYF. DNA of the CDR3: TGTGCCAGCAGCTTAGCGAAGCGGGGCACAGATACGCAGTATTTT. The V and J genes are TRBV7-2 and TRBJ2-3; tentative D call: TRBD2 (6 bases). The CDR3 runs 15 residues. Looked up from germline, CDR1 is SGHTA and CDR2 is FQGNSA. V lost 0 bases and J 1 base, leaving 8 bases between the germline ends.

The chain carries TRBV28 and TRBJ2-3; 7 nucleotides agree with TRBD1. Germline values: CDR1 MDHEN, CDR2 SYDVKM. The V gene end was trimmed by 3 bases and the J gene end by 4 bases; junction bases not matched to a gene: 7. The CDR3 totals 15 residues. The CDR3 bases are TGTGCCAGCAGTTTCGACAGGGTGGGCGCAGATACGCAGTATTTT. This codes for CASSFDRVGADTQYF.

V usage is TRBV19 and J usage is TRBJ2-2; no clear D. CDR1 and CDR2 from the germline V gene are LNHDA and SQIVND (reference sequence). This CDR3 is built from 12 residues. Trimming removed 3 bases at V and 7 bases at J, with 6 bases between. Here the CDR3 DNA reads TGTGCCAGTAGTATTTCTGGCGGGGAGCTGTTTTTT. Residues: CASSISGGELFF.

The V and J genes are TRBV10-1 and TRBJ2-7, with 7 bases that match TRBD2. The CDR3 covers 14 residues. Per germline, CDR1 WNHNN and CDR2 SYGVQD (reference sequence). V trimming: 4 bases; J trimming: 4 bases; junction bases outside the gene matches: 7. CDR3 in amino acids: CASSGGLAEYEQYF. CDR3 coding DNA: TGCGCCAGCAGTGGAGGGCTAGCGGAATACGAGCAGTACTTC.

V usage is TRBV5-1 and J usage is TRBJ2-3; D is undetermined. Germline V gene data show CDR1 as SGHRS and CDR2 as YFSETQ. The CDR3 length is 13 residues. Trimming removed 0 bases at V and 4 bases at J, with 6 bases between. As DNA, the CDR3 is TGCGCCAGCAGCTTGGGGGCCGCAGATACGCAGTATTTT. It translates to CASSLGAADTQYF.

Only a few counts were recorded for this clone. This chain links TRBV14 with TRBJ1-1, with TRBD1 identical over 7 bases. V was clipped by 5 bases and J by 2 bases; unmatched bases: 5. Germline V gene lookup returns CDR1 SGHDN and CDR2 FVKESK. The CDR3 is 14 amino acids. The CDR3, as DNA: TGTGCCAGCAGCGTAGGGGACAGTAACACTGAAGCTTTCTTT. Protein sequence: CASSVGDSNTEAFF.

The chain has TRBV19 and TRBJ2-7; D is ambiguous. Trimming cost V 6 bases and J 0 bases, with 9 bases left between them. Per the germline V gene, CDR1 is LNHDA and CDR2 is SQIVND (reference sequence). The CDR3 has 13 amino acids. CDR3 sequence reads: CASSSTPSYEQYF. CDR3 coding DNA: TGTGCCAGTAGCTCAACTCCCTCCTACGAGCAGTACTTC.

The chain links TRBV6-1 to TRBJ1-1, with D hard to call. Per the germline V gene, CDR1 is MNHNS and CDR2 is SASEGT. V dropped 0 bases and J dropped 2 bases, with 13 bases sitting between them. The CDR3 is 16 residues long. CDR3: CASSEALGLRNTEAFF. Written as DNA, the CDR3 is TGTGCCAGCAGTGAAGCTCTAGGCCTGAGAAACACTGAAGCTTTCTTT.

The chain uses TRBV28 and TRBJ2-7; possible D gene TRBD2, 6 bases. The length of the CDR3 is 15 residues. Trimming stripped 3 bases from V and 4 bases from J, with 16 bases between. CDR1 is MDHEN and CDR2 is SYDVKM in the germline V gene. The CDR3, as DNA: TGTGCCAGCAGTTTTCCCCGGGGGACGGGTTACGAGCAGTACTTC. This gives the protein CASSFPRGTGYEQYF.

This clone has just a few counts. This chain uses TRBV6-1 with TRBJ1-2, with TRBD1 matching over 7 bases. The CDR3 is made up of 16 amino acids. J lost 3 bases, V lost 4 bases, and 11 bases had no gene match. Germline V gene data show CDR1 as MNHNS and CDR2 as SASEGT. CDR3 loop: CASSGGGTEIYYGYTF. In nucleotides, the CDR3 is TGTGCCAGCAGTGGAGGCGGGACAGAGATCTACTATGGCTACACCTTC.

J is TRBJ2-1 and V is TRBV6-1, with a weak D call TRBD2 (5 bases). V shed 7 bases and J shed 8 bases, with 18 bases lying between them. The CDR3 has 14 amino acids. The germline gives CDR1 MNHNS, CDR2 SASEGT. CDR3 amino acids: CASTILGPADEQFF. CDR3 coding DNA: TGTGCCAGCACCATACTAGGACCAGCCGATGAGCAGTTCTTC.

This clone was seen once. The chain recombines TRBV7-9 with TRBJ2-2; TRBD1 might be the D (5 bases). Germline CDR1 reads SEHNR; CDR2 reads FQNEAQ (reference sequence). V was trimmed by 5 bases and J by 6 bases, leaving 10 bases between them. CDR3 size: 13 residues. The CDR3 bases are TGTGCCAGCAGCGGTCAGGGCTCCGGGGAGCTGTTTTTT. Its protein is CASSGQGSGELFF.

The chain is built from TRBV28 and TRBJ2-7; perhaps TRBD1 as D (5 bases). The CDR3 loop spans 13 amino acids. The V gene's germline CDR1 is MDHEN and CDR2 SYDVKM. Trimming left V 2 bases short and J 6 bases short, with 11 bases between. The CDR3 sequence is CASSLQGAGEQYF. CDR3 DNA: TGTGCCAGCAGTTTACAAGGGGCTGGCGAGCAGTACTTC. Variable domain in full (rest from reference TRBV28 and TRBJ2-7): DVKVTQSSRYLVKRTGEKVFLECVQDMDHENMFWYRQDPGLGLRLIYFSYDVKMKEKGDIPEGYSVSREKKERFSLILESASTNQTSMYLCASSLQGAGEQYFGPGTRLTVT.

The DNA of the CDR3 is TGTGCCAGCAGCTTATATGGGACAGGGGACCACGAGCAGTACTTC. This translates into CASSLYGTGDHEQYF. The chain joins TRBV7-9 to TRBJ2-7; TRBD1 matches 10 bases. The ends lost 2 bases at V and 5 bases at J; junction bases unmatched: 6. The CDR3 length is 15 residues. Germline V gene data show CDR1 as SEHNR and CDR2 as FQNEAQ (reference sequence).

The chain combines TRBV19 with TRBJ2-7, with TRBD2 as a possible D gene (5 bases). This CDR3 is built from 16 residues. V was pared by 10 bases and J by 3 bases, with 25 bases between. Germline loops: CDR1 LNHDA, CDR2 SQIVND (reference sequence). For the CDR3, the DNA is TGTGCCATCAGTAACGGGCCAGCGGCGCGGTACTACGAGCAGTACTTC. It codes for CAISNGPAARYYEQYF.

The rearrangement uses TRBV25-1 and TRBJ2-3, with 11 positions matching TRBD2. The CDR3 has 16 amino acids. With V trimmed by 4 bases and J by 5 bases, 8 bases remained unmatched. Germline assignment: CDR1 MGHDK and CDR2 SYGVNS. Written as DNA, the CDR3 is TGTGCCAGCAGTGGGCTAGCGGGGGGTGTGATAGATACGCAGTATTTT. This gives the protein CASSGLAGGVIDTQYF.

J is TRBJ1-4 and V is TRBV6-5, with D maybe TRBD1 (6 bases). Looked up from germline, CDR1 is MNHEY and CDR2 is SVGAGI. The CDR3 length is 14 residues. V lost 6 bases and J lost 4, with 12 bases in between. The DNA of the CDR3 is TGTGCCAGCAGAGTACAGGGACTTAATGAAAAACTGTTTTTT. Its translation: CASRVQGLNEKLFF.

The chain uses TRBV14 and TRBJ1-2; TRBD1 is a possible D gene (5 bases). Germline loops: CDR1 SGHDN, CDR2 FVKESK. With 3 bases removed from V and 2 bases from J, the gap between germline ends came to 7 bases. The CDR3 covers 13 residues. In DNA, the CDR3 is TGTGCCAGCAGCCACGGGGACAACTATGGCTACACCTTC. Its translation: CASSHGDNYGYTF.

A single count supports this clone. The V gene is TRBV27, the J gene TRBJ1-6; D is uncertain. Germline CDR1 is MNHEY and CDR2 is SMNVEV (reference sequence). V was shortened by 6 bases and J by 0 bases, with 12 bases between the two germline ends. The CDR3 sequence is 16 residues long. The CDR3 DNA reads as TGTGCCAGCAGAACTGAATGGAGCTCCTATAATTCACCCCTCCACTTT. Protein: CASRTEWSSYNSPLHF.

Here the CDR3 reads CASSSLQDGRNEQYF. CDR3 in DNA: TGTGCCAGCAGCTCGTTACAAGACGGGCGGAACGAGCAGTACTTC. The chain has TRBV7-9 and TRBJ2-7; D unresolved. Trimming cost V 4 bases and J 5 bases, with 18 bases left between them. The CDR3 is 15 residues long. Germline lookup yields CDR1 SEHNR and CDR2 FQNEAQ (reference sequence).

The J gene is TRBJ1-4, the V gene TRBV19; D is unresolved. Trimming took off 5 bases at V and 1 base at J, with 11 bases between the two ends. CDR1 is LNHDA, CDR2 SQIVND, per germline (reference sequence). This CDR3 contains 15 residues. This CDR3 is CASSWDGETNEKLFF. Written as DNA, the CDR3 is TGTGCCAGTAGTTGGGATGGGGAAACTAATGAAAAACTGTTTTTT.